The rows below give T cell receptor beta chains drawn from one sample of a study of somatic mutations in cytotoxic T cells in rheumatoid arthritis. Generated by immunoSEQ multiplex PCR, the TCRdb table keeps only in-frame clones and is missing some. Of about 11,000 clones in the sample, over 70% were seen once. The sample comprised CD8+ T cells sorted from blood. Receptor source: a man between 70 and 80 years old in good health. CDR3s leave out the opening cysteine and the closing phenylalanine or tryptophan. A D gene is named only where the DNA matches it firmly.

v_call,d_call,j_call,cdr3_aa
TRBV4-3,TRBD2,TRBJ2-1,ASSQGTSGDQF
TRBV27,NA,TRBJ1-1,ASSLTGMNTEAF
TRBV7-9,TRBD1,TRBJ1-1,ASSPRGGSGYTEAF
TRBV28,TRBD2,TRBJ2-1,ASSFGQQPGLAGYEQF
TRBV28,NA,TRBJ2-2,ASSPRIRGRGTGELF
TRBV7-9,NA,TRBJ1-2,ASSLAGGVGGYT
TRBV6-5,NA,TRBJ1-1,ASSPNTEAF
TRBV5-5,NA,TRBJ1-1,ASSFGGVTEAF
TRBV9,NA,TRBJ2-1,ASSSPGPYNEQF
TRBV9,TRBD1,TRBJ1-6,ASSADRENSPLH
TRBV6-4,NA,TRBJ2-2,ASSDSGDTTGELF
TRBV4-3,NA,TRBJ2-2,ASSAGTGVSGELF
TRBV15,NA,TRBJ2-2,ATSRGAIATGELF
TRBV7-2,NA,TRBJ1-1,ASSFGGLNTEAF
TRBV7-6,TRBD1,TRBJ2-7,ASSLDGTGAYEQY
TRBV19,NA,TRBJ1-1,ASTIGQRNTEAF
TRBV6-4,TRBD1,TRBJ2-2,ASSSGTGSTGELF
TRBV10-3,TRBD2,TRBJ2-3,AISEVSGGLDKADTQY
TRBV15,NA,TRBJ1-5,ATSAGPRQPQH
TRBV27,NA,TRBJ1-1,ASSFRGYNTEAF
TRBV6-5,TRBD1,TRBJ1-2,ASSYSTGTAGYT
TRBV7-9,NA,TRBJ1-1,ASSRTSGENTEAF
TRBV6-4,TRBD2,TRBJ2-3,ASSDSTSGGATQY